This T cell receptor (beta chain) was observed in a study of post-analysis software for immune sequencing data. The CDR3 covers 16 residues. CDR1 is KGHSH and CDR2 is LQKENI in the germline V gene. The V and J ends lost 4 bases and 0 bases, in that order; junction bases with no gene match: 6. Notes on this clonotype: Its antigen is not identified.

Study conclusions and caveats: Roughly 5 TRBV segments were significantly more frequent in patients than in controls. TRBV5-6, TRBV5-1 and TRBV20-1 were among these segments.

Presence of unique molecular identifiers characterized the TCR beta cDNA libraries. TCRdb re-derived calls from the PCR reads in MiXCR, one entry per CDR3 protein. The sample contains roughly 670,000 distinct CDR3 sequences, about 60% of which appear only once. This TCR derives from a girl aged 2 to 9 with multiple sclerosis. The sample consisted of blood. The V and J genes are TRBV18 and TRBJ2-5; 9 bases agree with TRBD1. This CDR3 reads CASSLLQGADQETQYF. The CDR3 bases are TGTGCCAGCTCACTACTACAGGGGGCGGACCAAGAGACCCAGTACTTC.